This T cell receptor beta chain was recorded in a study of OX40 agonist ivuxolimab in advanced cancers. Clones were read by immunoSEQ multiplex PCR, and TCRdb kept only the in-frame ones, dropping some. The profile shows some 98,000 clones, over 75% of them singletons. There are 11 residues in the CDR3. Study-level results: Several nonresponders also turned out to have low normalized T-cell clonal expansion.

On this clone itself: Its antigen is not identified.

The input for sequencing was CD4+ or CD8+ T cells sorted from blood, taken in a trial of the OX40 agonist ivuxolimab. This rearrangement joins TRBV21-1 to TRBJ2-7. TRBV21-1 is listed as a pseudogene. The clonotype was recovered from an adult with an advanced solid tumor such as melanoma, head and neck, liver or kidney cancer. CDR3 sequence (DNA): TGTGCCAGCAGCAAAAGCTACGAGCAGTACTTC. It encodes CASSKSYEQYF.